This T cell receptor beta chain derives from a study of T cells after posttransplantation cyclophosphamide. The study's findings and limits: Later blood repertoires were often dominated by clones from the donor CD8+ memory compartment. TRB overlap between skin or GI tissue T cells and blood was limited. Recipient CMV seropositivity and CMV reactivation strongly tracked TRB clonality.

The data were produced by immunoSEQ multiplex PCR, yet TCRdb's version contains in-frame clones alone and is incomplete. The data show around 14,000 clones, with 76% seen just once and 1.2% held by the top ten. The related graft donor's blood sample was taken on the day of bone marrow donation. Germline V gene sequence: CDR1 SGHTA, CDR2 FQGTGA. The CDR3 has 14 residues. The V and J ends lost 4 bases and 4 bases respectively, with 13 bases between them. As to this clone: Its antigen is not known.

The source is a man aged 50 to 59. Sequenced sample: memory CD4+ T cells sorted from PBMCs. V is TRBV7-3 and J is TRBJ1-1; D possibly corresponds to TRBD1 (5 bases). CDR3 protein: CASSSGGIGTEAFF. The DNA for the CDR3 is TGTGCCAGCAGCTCCGGGGGGATTGGCACTGAAGCTTTCTTT. Full variable domain (rest looked up from reference TRBV7-3 and TRBJ1-1): GAGVSQTPSNKVTEKGKYVELRCDPISGHTALYWYRQSLGQGPEFLIYFQGTGAADDSGLPNDRFFAVRPEGSVSTLKIQRTERGDSAVYLCASSSGGIGTEAFFGQGTRLTVV.